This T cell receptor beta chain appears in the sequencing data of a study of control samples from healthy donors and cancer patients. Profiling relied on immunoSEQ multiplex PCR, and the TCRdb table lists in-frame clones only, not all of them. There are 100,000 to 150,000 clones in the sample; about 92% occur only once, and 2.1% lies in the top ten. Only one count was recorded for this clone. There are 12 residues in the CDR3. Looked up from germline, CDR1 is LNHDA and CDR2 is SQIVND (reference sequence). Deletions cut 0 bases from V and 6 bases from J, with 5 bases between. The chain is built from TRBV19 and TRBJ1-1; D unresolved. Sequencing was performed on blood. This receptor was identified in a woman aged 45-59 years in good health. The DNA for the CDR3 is TGTGCCAGTAGTATAGATGAGTCTGAAGCTTTCTTT. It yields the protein CASSIDESEAFF. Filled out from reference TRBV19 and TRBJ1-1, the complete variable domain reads DGGITQSPKYLFRKEGQNVTLSCEQNLNHDAMYWYRQDPGQGLRLIYYSQIVNDFQKGDIAEGYSVSREKKESFPLTVTSAQKNPTAFYLCASSIDESEAFFGQGTRLTVV.